This T cell receptor (beta chain) comes out of a study of CD8+CD57+ T cells in acquired aplastic anemia. Background on the study: Roughly 3.2 ug was the average amount of DNA from sorted CD4+ and CD8+ cells. Healthy donors gave roughly 9.9 million reads on average for CD4+ cells. Study observations and caveats: Patient and control CD8+ Simpson's diversity was not significantly different. Patients and controls had in common twenty-nine CD8+ CDR3 sequences.

The CDR3 extends over 13 amino acids. Germline V gives CDR1 LNHDA, CDR2 SQIVND (reference sequence). Concerning this clonotype: The antigen is undetermined. This may stem from a read error, because a much larger clone lies one nucleotide away.

The study profiled TCR beta VDJ and CDR3 using genomic DNA as template. Using its own MiXCR run on the reads, TCRdb lists one record per CDR3 protein. The sample holds about 170,000 distinct CDR3 sequences, 35% to 55% seen once. The chain couples TRBV19 to TRBJ2-2, with D tentatively TRBD2 (5 bases). Sample: sorted CD4+, CD8+, or CD8+CD57+ T cells (not recorded which) from PBMCs. This receptor was taken from a human donor in good health. Here the CDR3 DNA reads TGTGCCAGCAGCTTGGAAGTTACCGGGGTGCTGTTTTTT. Translated, it gives CASSLEVTGVLFF.